This T cell receptor beta chain was found in a study of neurological immune-mediated disorders. Whole-study results and caveats: There were no CDR3 amino acid sequences shared by expanded clones across subjects, a result suggesting private repertoires in all groups. Whereas HTLV-1-associated myelopathy showed the most TCR clonal expansion, multiple sclerosis showed the least, with levels below those of healthy controls. Clinical features showed no association with the multiple sclerosis repertoire cluster, and MRI features showed none either.

This clonotype was observed at least ten times. The antigen remains unidentified. TCRdb recomputed calls from the 5' RACE reads with MiXCR, one row per CDR3 protein. The table shows tens of thousands of distinct CDR3 sequences, with 4.5% occurring only once. Germline CDR1 is SGHRS and CDR2 is YFSETQ. This CDR3 is 15 amino acids long. V was cut by 0 bases and J by 5 bases, with 11 bases left in between. Sequencing input: PBMCs. The origin of this receptor is a woman aged 60-75 years with multiple sclerosis. V gene TRBV5-1 combines with J gene TRBJ1-4, with TRBD1 as a possible D gene (5 bases). The CDR3: CASSLGDSVNEKLFF. CDR3 nucleotides: TGCGCCAGCAGCTTGGGAGACAGCGTGAATGAAAAACTGTTTTTT.